This T cell receptor (beta chain) is drawn from a study of shared T cell receptors in the human thymus. Sequencing used immunoSEQ multiplex PCR; TCRdb keeps in-frame clones, though not all of them. This sample has about 710,000 clones, with more than 70% found just once. The CDR3 runs to 15 residues. Germline CDR1 is SGHRS and CDR2 is YFSETQ. Trimming cost V 4 bases and J 3 bases, with 16 bases left between them. In addition, the sample was reused for a study of human thymus T cells. This second study notes: Resections were taken during corrective heart surgery, and the thymus tissue came from these. Related research reported highly overlapping thymic repertoires among unrelated individuals.

Material: thymocytes. This chain joins TRBV5-1 and TRBJ1-1; possibly TRBD1 for D (5 bases). This receptor was obtained from a boy younger than two with a congenital heart defect. CDR3 region: CASSPGRGSDTEAFF. The CDR3 DNA reads as TGCGCCAGCAGCCCAGGGAGGGGTTCGGACACTGAAGCTTTCTTT. The entire variable domain, with the rest obtained from reference TRBV5-1 and TRBJ1-1, is as follows: KAGVTQTPRYLIKTRGQQVTLSCSPISGHRSVSWYQQTPGQGLQFLFEYFSETQRNKGNFPGRFSGRQFSNSRSEMNVSTLELGDSALYLCASSPGRGSDTEAFFGQGTRLTVV.